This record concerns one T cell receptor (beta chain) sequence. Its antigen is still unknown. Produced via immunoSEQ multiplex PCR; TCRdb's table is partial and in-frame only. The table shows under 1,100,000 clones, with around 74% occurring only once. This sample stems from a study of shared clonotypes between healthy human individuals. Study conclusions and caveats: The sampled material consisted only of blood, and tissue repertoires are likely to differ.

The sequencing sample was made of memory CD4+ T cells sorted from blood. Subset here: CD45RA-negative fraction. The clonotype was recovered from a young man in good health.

The CDR3 bases are TGTGCCAGCTCACGCACCGGGACAGGAGCCTACGAGCAGTACTTC. Protein: CASSRTGTGAYEQYF. V usage is TRBV18 and J usage is TRBJ2-7; 8 bases match TRBD1. The germline V gene has CDR1 KGHSH and CDR2 LQKENI. With V trimmed by 4 bases and J by 2 bases, 7 bases remained unmatched. CDR3 length: 15 residues.